The 29 T cell receptor beta chains below come from one sample, sequenced in a study of blood T cells in healthy people across ages. Primed by a sample-barcoded 5' primer and a J-beta primer mix, a second PCR proceeded for about 6 to 12 cycles. TCRdb analysed the 5' RACE reads with MiXCR anew, one entry per CDR3 protein. The sample records some 290,000 distinct CDR3 sequences, around 27% being singletons. Material for sequencing was blood. The receptors were gathered from an older woman in good health.

The chain carries TRBV6-1 and TRBJ2-5; 7 bases map to TRBD1. Germline CDR1 and CDR2: MNHNS and SASEGT. V lost 5 bases, J lost 5 bases, and 5 bases stayed unmatched. This CDR3 has 13 amino acids. CDR3 in DNA: TGTGCCAGCAGTAAACAGGGGTTGGAGACCCAGTACTTC. It specifies CASSKQGLETQYF.

The rearrangement joins TRBV20-1 to TRBJ2-7, with D perhaps being TRBD1 or TRBD2 (5 bases each). Trimming left V 5 bases short and J 4 bases short, with 12 bases between. The CDR3 is made up of 12 amino acids. Germline loops: CDR1 DFQATT, CDR2 SNEGSKA (reference sequence). CDR3 sequence (DNA): TGCAGTGCTTGGGACCCAAGTTACGAGCAGTACTTC. Translated: CSAWDPSYEQYF.

This clonotype has more than one count but fewer than ten. The chain employs TRBV4-3 and TRBJ2-6; D is possibly TRBD1 (5 bases). The V end lost 1 base, the J end lost 0 bases, and 13 bases lay between the germline ends. The CDR3 spans 18 residues. The germline CDR1 and CDR2 sequences are LGHNA and YSLEER. The CDR3 sequence: CASSQAGHQISGANVLTF. In DNA form, the CDR3 reads TGCGCCAGCAGCCAAGCAGGACACCAAATCTCTGGGGCCAACGTCCTGACTTTC.

This clonotype showed up many times. The gene calls are TRBV20-1 and TRBJ2-1; D unclear. Trimming removed 0 bases from V and 0 bases from J, with 9 bases in between. The CDR3 spans 15 residues. Germline CDR1 is DFQATT and CDR2 is SNEGSKA (reference sequence). CDR3 nucleotide sequence: TGCAGTGCTAGAGAGACCCCCTACTCCTACAATGAGCAGTTCTTC. It specifies CSARETPYSYNEQFF.

The rearrangement links TRBV28 to TRBJ2-2; 7 nucleotides agree with TRBD1. Trimming cost V 7 bases and J 1 base; bases outside gene matches: 3. Germline V gene sequence: CDR1 MDHEN, CDR2 SYDVKM. The CDR3 totals 14 residues. For the CDR3, the DNA is TGTGCCAGCACTGGGACAGTGAACACCGGGGAGCTGTTTTTT. Translated, it gives CASTGTVNTGELFF.

This clonotype was seen only a few times. The gene calls are TRBV29-1 and TRBJ2-2; tentative D call: TRBD2 (6 bases). Germline V gives CDR1 SQVTM, CDR2 ANQGSEA. The ends were cut back, 1 base at V and 8 bases at J, with 14 bases in the middle. The CDR3 is 14 amino acids. CDR3 DNA sequence: TGCAGCGTTGAAGGGGACGGGAGTCGAGGGGAGCTGTTTTTT. Amino acids: CSVEGDGSRGELFF.

This chain connects TRBV29-1 to TRBJ2-7, with D maybe TRBD1 (6 bases). V lost 4 bases to trimming and J lost 1 base, with 11 bases between them. Germline assignment: CDR1 SQVTM and CDR2 ANQGSEA. This CDR3 is built from 13 residues. CDR3 in DNA: TGCAGCGTTGTGCAGGGGCTGTCCTACGAGCAGTACTTC. This translates into CSVVQGLSYEQYF.

This clonotype was seen only a few times. V usage is TRBV7-9 and J usage is TRBJ2-5, with D perhaps matching TRBD2 (7 bases). The DNA end is a closer match to TRBJ2-7, so the J assignment may be wrong. From germline, CDR1 is SEHNR and CDR2 FQNEAQ (reference sequence). The CDR3 has 14 residues. CDR3 region: CASSHDGGRYEQYF. For the CDR3, the DNA is TGTGCCAGCAGCCATGACGGGGGGCGGTACGAGCAGTACTTC.

This clonotype was recorded a few times. The V call is TRBV7-2, the J call TRBJ1-4; possibly TRBD1 for D (6 bases). The CDR3 is 14 residues long. From germline, CDR1 is SGHTA and CDR2 FQGNSA. V was trimmed by 5 bases and J by 7 bases, leaving 14 bases between them. The CDR3 DNA is TGTGCCAGCAGCCCCAGTGGGGGCGGTGAAAAACTGTTTTTT. It encodes CASSPSGGGEKLFF.

In its sample, this clonotype was seen a few times. The chain combines TRBV2 with TRBJ2-4; possible D gene TRBD2, 5 bases. V shed 6 bases and J shed 4 bases, with 16 bases lying between them. The V gene's germline CDR1 is SNHLY and CDR2 FYNNEI. The CDR3 is made up of 15 amino acids. CDR3 nucleotide sequence: TGTGCCAGCAGCGATGAGCGGAATGAAAAAAACATTCAGTACTTC. It is translated as CASSDERNEKNIQYF.

Note on this clonotype: Sequence at one end of the junction differs from germline and may be a read error. The CDR3 sequence: CSVVTPDRRWYF. CDR3 sequence (DNA): TGCAGCGTTGTAACCCCTGATCGGCGGTGGTACTTC. The chain employs TRBV29-1 and TRBJ2-1; D gene ambiguous. CDR3 size: 12 residues. The germline V gene encodes CDR1 SQVTM and CDR2 ANQGSEA.

V gene TRBV20-1 combines with J gene TRBJ1-4; 12 nucleotides align to TRBD1. CDR1 and CDR2 from the germline V gene are DFQATT and SNEGSKA (reference sequence). V lost 6 bases and J lost 4; bases outside the gene matches: 6. This CDR3 is built from 15 residues. This CDR3 reads CSARDRGPSNEKLFF. The CDR3 region has the DNA TGCAGTGCGAGGGACAGGGGGCCTAGTAATGAAAAACTGTTTTTT.

V is TRBV28 and J is TRBJ1-5, with D hard to call. Germline CDR1 reads MDHEN; CDR2 reads SYDVKM. The CDR3 sequence is 12 residues long. Trimming removed 10 bases from V and 3 bases from J, with 10 bases in between. The CDR3 region has the DNA TGTGCCACACGCGGAAACAATCAGCCCCAGCATTTT. Translated, it gives CATRGNNQPQHF.

The gene calls are TRBV5-1 and TRBJ2-1, with 7 nucleotides matching TRBD2. After removal of 2 bases from V and 0 bases from J, the junction contained 20 bases not matched to a gene. The germline V gene has CDR1 SGHRS and CDR2 YFSETQ. The CDR3 consists of 21 residues. CDR3 DNA sequence: TGCGCCAGCAGCTTAGTCCCGGGTAGCGGGTCTCCATTGAGCTCCTACAATGAGCAGTTCTTC. It codes for CASSLVPGSGSPLSSYNEQFF.

CDR3 amino acids: CSARGEGIMNTEAFF. The CDR3, as DNA: TGCAGTGCTAGAGGGGAAGGGATCATGAACACTGAAGCTTTCTTT. V gene TRBV20-1 combines with J gene TRBJ1-1; D unclear. Germline CDR1 reads DFQATT; CDR2 reads SNEGSKA (reference sequence). The germline V and J ends were trimmed by 1 base and 0 bases, with 12 bases remaining between them. The CDR3 spans 15 residues.

The chain links TRBV12-3 or TRBV12-4 to TRBJ1-2; 7 bases match TRBD1. Losses at the gene ends were 6 bases for V and 4 bases for J; bases not matched to a gene: 14. CDR3 size: 16 residues. CDR3 region: CASSKVNRAGGYGYTF. DNA for the CDR3: TGTGCCAGCAGCAAAGTGAACCGGGCAGGGGGCTATGGCTACACCTTC.

This clonotype was seen repeatedly, ten times or more. The chain recombines TRBV6-2 or TRBV6-3 with TRBJ1-5; D ambiguous. This CDR3 spans 13 amino acids. Trimming cost V 4 bases and J 5 bases, with 9 bases left between them. Germline V gives CDR1 MNHEY, CDR2 SVGEGT. CDR3 protein: CASSSEGYQPQHF. The CDR3 nucleotides read TGTGCCAGCAGTTCAGAGGGATATCAGCCCCAGCATTTT.

The chain uses TRBV5-5 and TRBJ2-2; 9 bases are a match to TRBD1. V shed 0 bases and J 10 bases; nucleotides not matched to a gene: 7. Germline V lookup: CDR1 SGHKS, CDR2 YYEKEE (reference sequence). The CDR3 is 15 residues long. CDR3 nucleotide sequence: TGTGCCAGCAGCTTGGATGGGACAGGGAAGGTGGAGCTGTTTTTT. Amino acids: CASSLDGTGKVELFF.

This clonotype occurred once. The junction departs from germline at one end; a sequencing error may be responsible. The rearrangement links TRBV14 to TRBJ1-4; D gene uncertain. This CDR3 has 14 residues. The germline V gene has CDR1 SGHDN and CDR2 FVKESK. CDR3 residues: CASSHTAANEKLAF. For the CDR3, the DNA is TGTGCCAGCAGCCACACAGCAGCTAATGAAAAACTGGCTTTT.

This chain connects TRBV12-3 or TRBV12-4 to TRBJ1-5; 8 nucleotides line up with TRBD1. This CDR3 is built from 13 residues. V shed 6 bases, J shed 7 bases, and the junction held 5 bases outside the gene matches. The CDR3 nucleotides are TGTGCCAGCAGCCCGGACAGGGTACAGCCCCAGCATTTT. This codes for CASSPDRVQPQHF.

The rearrangement joins TRBV18 to TRBJ2-5; no reliable D call. The J call could be wrong; TRBJ2-7 is a better fit for the DNA end. There are 16 residues in the CDR3. Per the germline V gene, CDR1 is KGHSH and CDR2 is LQKENI. The CDR3 DNA follows: TGTGCCAGCTCACCACCGCTGTCAGACATTCTCTACGAGCAGTACTTC. Protein product: CASSPPLSDILYEQYF.

This clonotype turned up a few times. The V gene is TRBV4-1, the J gene TRBJ2-5; D uncertain. The J call is uncertain, as TRBJ2-7 better fits the DNA end. Germline lookup yields CDR1 MGHRA and CDR2 YSYEKL. The CDR3 consists of 14 residues. The DNA of the CDR3 is TGCGCCAGCAGCCAAGATACTTCGTACTACGAGCAGTACTTC. It codes for CASSQDTSYYEQYF.

The chain combines TRBV7-8 with TRBJ2-6; 7 nucleotides align to TRBD1. In germline, CDR1 is SGHVS, CDR2 FQNEAQ. The CDR3 has 15 amino acids. V was pared by 3 bases and J by 8 bases, with 7 bases of the junction left unmatched. The CDR3 nucleotides are TGTGCCAGCAGCTTGGGGACAGTGGTGCCCAACGTCCTGACTTTC. Its translation is CASSLGTVVPNVLTF. The variable domain in full, with the rest retrieved from reference TRBV7-8 and TRBJ2-6, is GAGVSQSPRYKVAKRGQDVALRCDPISGHVSLFWYQQALGQGPEFLTYFQNEAQLDKSGLPSDRFFAERPEGSVSTLKIQRTQQEDSAVYLCASSLGTVVPNVLTFGAGSRLTVL.

The CDR3 is CASGTQYQETQYF. The CDR3, as DNA: TGTGCCAGCGGTACACAGTACCAAGAGACCCAGTACTTC. The rearrangement links TRBV27 to TRBJ2-5, with unresolved D. This CDR3 is built from 13 residues. Germline CDR1 reads MNHEY; CDR2 reads SMNVEV (reference sequence). Trimming removed 8 bases at V and 0 bases at J, with 10 bases between.

This clonotype was picked up a small number of times. CDR3: CSATPGTANYGYTF. In DNA form, the CDR3 reads TGCAGCGCCACGCCAGGGACGGCGAACTATGGCTACACCTTC. V usage is TRBV29-1 and J usage is TRBJ1-2; TRBD1 is a possible D gene (5 bases). This CDR3 comprises 14 residues. V dropped 7 bases and J dropped 2 bases, with 17 bases sitting between them. Germline values: CDR1 SQVTM, CDR2 ANQGSEA.

This chain uses TRBV28 with TRBJ2-4; D not certain. Trimming stripped 9 bases from V and 3 bases from J, with 9 bases between. Germline-derived CDR1 and CDR2 are MDHEN and SYDVKM. The CDR3 length is 12 residues. The CDR3 protein is CASCDVKNIQYF. The CDR3 DNA sequence: TGTGCCAGTTGCGACGTCAAAAACATTCAGTACTTC.

The chain has TRBV13 and TRBJ1-6; D is undetermined. The germline CDR1 and CDR2 sequences are PRHDT and FYEKMQ (reference sequence). V was pared by 1 base and J by 9 bases, with 1 base between. This CDR3 has 11 residues. The CDR3 coding sequence is TGTGCCAGCAGCTTAGCTTCACCCCTCCACTTT. Its protein product is CASSLASPLHF.

This clonotype was counted between two and nine times. This chain's CDR3 is CASSPRTSGTLAKNIQYF. The CDR3 DNA follows: TGTGCCAGCAGCCCCCGGACTAGCGGGACATTAGCCAAAAACATTCAGTACTTC. The gene calls are TRBV7-2 and TRBJ2-4, with 12 bases matching TRBD2. Germline values: CDR1 SGHTA, CDR2 FQGNSA. V was pared by 5 bases and J by 0 bases, with 8 bases of the junction left unmatched. The CDR3 consists of 18 residues.

This clonotype was seen a few times. The chain employs TRBV20-1 and TRBJ2-5; 10 bases line up with TRBD2. The germline gives CDR1 DFQATT, CDR2 SNEGSKA (reference sequence). CDR3 length: 13 amino acids. V dropped 5 bases and J dropped 5; count of bases not matched to a gene: 5. CDR3 in amino acids: CSASSGSRETQYF. The CDR3 DNA reads TGCAGTGCTTCTAGCGGGAGTCGCGAGACCCAGTACTTC.